The next 10 T cell receptor beta chains were all read from a single sample in a study of OX40 agonist ivuxolimab in advanced cancers. Using immunoSEQ multiplex PCR, the repertoire was profiled, and TCRdb retains in-frame clones only, with some absent. The sample lists about 96,000 clones; less than 95% were seen once. The source was CD4+ or CD8+ T cells sorted from blood, collected in a trial of the OX40 agonist ivuxolimab. The receptors were sampled from an adult with an advanced solid tumor such as melanoma, head and neck, liver or kidney cancer.

The DNA for the CDR3 is TGTGCCAGCAAGGGACAGGAGACGGGCGGTAAAAAAAAACTGTTTTTT. It encodes CASKGQETGGKKKLFF. This sequence joins TRBV2 and TRBJ1-4; TRBD1 aligns across 8 bases. Per the germline V gene, CDR1 is SNHLY and CDR2 is FYNNEI. The CDR3 spans 16 residues. V was clipped by 7 bases and J by 9 bases; unmatched bases: 16.

The genes are TRBV18 and TRBJ2-7, with D maybe TRBD1 (7 bases). The CDR3 length is 15 residues. Trimming shortened V by 4 bases and J by 5 bases, and 18 bases separated the two germline ends. CDR1 is KGHSH, CDR2 LQKENI, per germline. CDR3 region: CASSLNGGGGDEQYF. As DNA, the CDR3 is TGTGCCAGCTCACTAAACGGCGGAGGGGGCGACGAGCAGTACTTC.

V and J are TRBV28 and TRBJ2-7, with 7 bases identical to TRBD1. The ends lost 6 bases at V and 5 bases at J; junction bases unmatched: 4. Germline CDR1 and CDR2: MDHEN and SYDVKM. This CDR3 contains 12 residues. This CDR3 is CASRTDRDEQYF. CDR3 sequence (DNA): TGTGCCAGCAGAACCGACAGGGACGAGCAGTACTTC.

This chain joins TRBV20-1 and TRBJ2-3; 10 bases fit TRBD2. Germline CDR1 DFQATT, CDR2 SNEGSKA (reference sequence). This CDR3 has 11 amino acids. V was pared by 7 bases and J by 8 bases, with 3 bases of the junction left unmatched. CDR3 amino acids: CSGAGGATQYF. In DNA, the CDR3 is TGCAGTGGAGCGGGAGGGGCTACGCAGTATTTT.

This chain uses TRBV7-3 with TRBJ2-7; TRBD2 matches at 8 bases. J was trimmed by 1 base and V by 2 bases; bases with no gene match: 1. The CDR3 covers 14 residues. The germline V gene has CDR1 SGHTA and CDR2 FQGTGA. The CDR3 nucleotides read TGTGCCAGCAGCTTACAGCGGGGGTCCTACGAGCAGTACTTC. It specifies CASSLQRGSYEQYF. The full variable domain, with the rest looked up from reference TRBV7-3 and TRBJ2-7, is GAGVSQTPSNKVTEKGKYVELRCDPISGHTALYWYRQSLGQGPEFLIYFQGTGAADDSGLPNDRFFAVRPEGSVSTLKIQRTERGDSAVYLCASSLQRGSYEQYFGPGTRLTVT.

This clone has just one count. CDR3 protein: CASARPSGGYNEQFF. DNA for the CDR3: TGTGCTAGTGCTCGCCCTAGCGGGGGGTACAATGAGCAGTTCTTC. V usage is TRBV12-5 and J usage is TRBJ2-1, with 11 bases lining up with TRBD2. This CDR3 region has 15 residues. Unmatched junction bases numbered 6, after V lost 7 bases and J lost 4 bases. In germline, CDR1 is LGHNT, CDR2 FRNRAP.

V gene TRBV2 combines with J gene TRBJ2-7, with TRBD1 matching 9 bases. The V gene end was trimmed by 8 bases and the J gene end by 4 bases; junction bases not matched to a gene: 12. CDR1 and CDR2 from the germline V gene are SNHLY and FYNNEI. The CDR3 has 15 residues. For the CDR3, the DNA is TGTGCCAGCCGCCTACCAACAGGGGGCCGGTACGAGCAGTACTTC. Its protein product is CASRLPTGGRYEQYF.

Written as DNA, the CDR3 is TGTGCCAGCAGCTACGGACATTTTGGGGTTTATGGCTACACCTTC. Protein sequence: CASSYGHFGVYGYTF. The chain is built from TRBV5-6 and TRBJ1-2, with D perhaps matching TRBD1 (5 bases). The CDR3 totals 15 residues. Germline CDR1 SGHDT, CDR2 YYEEEE. The V gene lost 3 bases and the J gene lost 5 bases, with 17 bases spanning the gap.

The V call is TRBV6-6, the J call TRBJ1-2; D ambiguous. Germline CDR1 reads MNHNY; CDR2 reads SVGAGI (reference sequence). The CDR3 has 13 amino acids. V was cut by 5 bases and J by 2 bases, with 9 bases left in between. The DNA of the CDR3 is TGTGCCAGCAGTCCCGGGAAAAACTATGGCTACACCTTC. Its translation: CASSPGKNYGYTF.

Only one count was recorded for this clone. J is TRBJ1-1 and V is TRBV7-9; TRBD1 matches 9 bases. The CDR3 is 13 amino acids. The ends lost 6 bases at V and 5 bases at J; junction bases unmatched: 4. Germline assignment: CDR1 SEHNR and CDR2 FQNEAQ (reference sequence). For the CDR3, the DNA is TGTGCCAGCAGTCAGACAGGGGGGACTGAAGCTTTCTTT. This encodes CASSQTGGTEAFF.